The present entry profiles one TCR beta chain with its context. Its specificity is not known. This entry belongs to a study of T cell responses to AZD1222 COVID-19 vaccine. V lost 8 bases, J lost 4 bases, and 9 bases lay in between. CDR3 size: 12 residues. Germline V gene data show CDR1 as ENHRY and CDR2 as SYGVKD. Produced via immunoSEQ multiplex PCR; TCRdb's table is partial and in-frame only. Of under 150,000 clones listed, approximately 88% were seen once; the top ten hold about 6.8%. Study-wide points: Donors, mostly white British, included more females; clonal diversity was possibly underestimated.

Material: peripheral blood, obtained 28 days after the second AZD1222 dose. This chain connects TRBV10-3 to TRBJ1-5; D is unresolved. The clonotype was recovered from an adult who received the AZD1222 COVID-19 vaccine. The CDR3 sequence: CAIRGENQPQHF. For the CDR3, the DNA is TGTGCCATCCGTGGGGAGAATCAGCCCCAGCATTTT.